Listed below are T cell receptor beta chains from one sample, sequenced in a study of blood T cell repertoires in COVID-19. Using immunoSEQ multiplex PCR, the repertoire was profiled, and TCRdb retains in-frame clones only, with some absent. The table lists around 260,000 clones, 80% to 85% of them singletons. Sequenced material: peripheral blood. The receptors were sampled from a person aged 70 to 85 with COVID-19, enrolled during active disease. Each CDR3 is given with its conserved first and last residue. A D gene is named only where the DNA matches it firmly. Clone size is not always given. Where it is, it says once, few, many or a class for expanded clones.

J | V | size | D | DNA | CDR3
TRBJ1-2 | TRBV7-2 | NA | TRBD1 | TGTGCCAGCAGCTCGACAGGGGGCGCGAGAGTTGGCTACACCTTC | CASSSTGGARVGYTF
TRBJ1-2 | TRBV5-1 | NA | NA | TGCGCCAGCAGCTTGGCCTCTGCGAAAGGAGCGAACTATGGCTACACCTTC | CASSLASAKGANYGYTF
TRBJ2-1 | TRBV14 | NA | NA | TGTGCCAGTTCCAAAGGACGGGGGAGCTCCTACAATGAGCAGTTCTTC | CASSKGRGSSYNEQFF
TRBJ2-3 | TRBV5-8 | NA | NA | TGTGCCAGCACCCACAGGGTAGTCACAGATACGCAGTATTTT | CASTHRVVTDTQYF
TRBJ2-2 | TRBV7-2 | NA | NA | TGTGCCAGCAGCTCTGTCCCTACCGGGGAGCTGTTTTTT | CASSSVPTGELFF
TRBJ1-5 | TRBV4-1 | NA | NA | TGCGCCAGCAGCCAAGATGGGCGACATCAGCCCCAGCATTTT | CASSQDGRHQPQHF
TRBJ2-5 | TRBV19 | NA | TRBD1 | TGTGCCAGTAGTGGGACAGGGGGACAGACCCAGTACTTC | CASSGTGGQTQYF
TRBJ2-7 | TRBV27 | NA | NA | TGTGCCAGCAGTTTCCTGGACAGTCTCGAGCAGTACTTC | CASSFLDSLEQYF
TRBJ2-7 | TRBV4-2 | NA | TRBD2 | TGTGCCAGCAGCCAGGCCGGAGGACTAGCGGGATTGTCCTACGAGCAGTACTTC | CASSQAGGLAGLSYEQYF
TRBJ1-4 | TRBV7-9 | NA | NA | TGTGCCAGCAGCTTAGTTGACGGGGAAAAACTGTTTTTT | CASSLVDGEKLFF
TRBJ2-4 | TRBV27 | NA | NA | TGTGCCAGCCTTCCGCTAGGGGGCAAAAACATTCAGTACTTC | CASLPLGGKNIQYF
TRBJ2-2 | TRBV5-1 | NA | TRBD2 | TGCGCCAGCAGCATTAGCGGGAGAGGTACCGGGGAGCTGTTTTTT | CASSISGRGTGELFF
TRBJ1-1 | TRBV29-1 | once | NA | TGCAGCGTTGTTGCCGGACAAAACACTGAAGCTTTCTTT | CSVVAGQNTEAFF
TRBJ2-3 | TRBV6-5 | NA | TRBD1 | TGTGCCAGCAGGACCAGGGGGAGTGCGGATACGCAGTATTTT | CASRTRGSADTQYF
TRBJ1-1 | TRBV13 | NA | NA | TGTGCCAGCAGCTTAGGCGTCAGGGGGAACACTGAAGCTTTCTTT | CASSLGVRGNTEAFF
TRBJ2-3 | TRBV10-2 | NA | TRBD2 | TGCGCCAGCAGTGAGTTGTGGAGTAGCGGGGGACCAACAGATACGCAGTATTTT | CASSELWSSGGPTDTQYF
TRBJ2-7 | TRBV6-6 | NA | TRBD1 | TGTGCCAGCAGTTACTCCCCCAGGACAGGGCAAGGGGAGCAGTACTTC | CASSYSPRTGQGEQYF
TRBJ1-6 | TRBV5-8 | NA | NA | TGTGCCAGCAGCTTGGCCTGGCGGGGCCAATCACCCCTCCACTTT | CASSLAWRGQSPLHF
TRBJ2-3 | TRBV11-3 | NA | NA | TGTGCCAGCAGCTTAGGGAGGGCAGGCACAGATACGCAGTATTTT | CASSLGRAGTDTQYF
TRBJ2-5 | TRBV7-2 | few | NA | TGTGCCAGCAGCTTAGGAAGCGGCGACGGGGTCGGGGAGACCCAGTACTTC | CASSLGSGDGVGETQYF
TRBJ2-5 | TRBV2 | NA | TRBD2 | TGTGCCAGCAGCCTAGCGGTCGCTGGGGAGACCCAGTACTTC | CASSLAVAGETQYF
TRBJ1-5 | TRBV25-1 | NA | NA | TGTGCCAGCAGTGGAGGACAATCGTCTCAGCATTTT | CASSGGQSSQHF
TRBJ1-2 | TRBV5-4 | NA | NA | TGTGCCAGCAGCTTGGATCAGGGCTATGGCTACACCTTC | CASSLDQGYGYTF
TRBJ1-3 | TRBV5-6 | NA | NA | TGTGCCAGCAGCTTTAAGACAATCTCTGGAAACACCATATATTTT | CASSFKTISGNTIYF
TRBJ1-2 | TRBV6-5 | NA | NA | TGTGCCACCCGGGGTGGGGGCGGCTATGGCTACACCTTC | CATRGGGGYGYTF
TRBJ2-1 | TRBV4-3 | NA | TRBD2 | TGCGCCAGCAGCCAAGATTGGCTAGCGGGAGTTGAGCAGTTCTTC | CASSQDWLAGVEQFF
TRBJ2-3 | TRBV30 | once | NA | TGTGCCTGGAGTAAAAGGGGGACAGATACGCAGTATTTT | CAWSKRGTDTQYF
TRBJ1-1 | TRBV7-3 | NA | NA | TGTGCCAGCAGCCTCGGGGGGGATCGCGAAGCTTTCTTT | CASSLGGDREAFF
TRBJ1-3 | TRBV5-1 | NA | NA | TGCGCCAGCAGCTTACAATTTTGGGTTCCGGAGTCCCACTCTGGAAACACCATATATTTT | CASSLQFWVPESHSGNTIYF
TRBJ2-7 | TRBV7-6 | NA | TRBD2 | TGTGCCAGCAGCTTAGGGGCTTGGGGGGGGTCCTACGAGCAGTACTTC | CASSLGAWGGSYEQYF
TRBJ1-2 | TRBV6-2/TRBV6-3 | NA | NA | TGTGCCAGCAGTTTTGGAGCGGGGGTGCGGAGAGGAATCACTATTGATGGCTACACCTTC | CASSFGAGVRRGITIDGYTF
TRBJ1-2 | TRBV4-1 | NA | NA | TGCGCCAGCAGCCAGGCCTCCACGGCGGGTTATGGCTACACCTTC | CASSQASTAGYGYTF
TRBJ2-5 | TRBV7-9 | NA | NA | TGTGCCAGCAGCTTTCGGCAGGGGTTACAAGAGACCCAGTACTTC | CASSFRQGLQETQYF
TRBJ2-1 | TRBV19 | NA | TRBD1 | TGTGCCAGTAGTACACAGGGGGCAGGGGAGCAGTTCTTC | CASSTQGAGEQFF
TRBJ2-7 | TRBV5-4 | NA | NA | TGTGCCTTTCGCGGACTCGGTTCCTACGAGCAGTACTTC | CAFRGLGSYEQYF
TRBJ2-7 | TRBV30 | NA | NA | TGTGCCTGGAGTGTAATAGGCTACAGGGATGGCTACGAGCAGTACTTC | CAWSVIGYRDGYEQYF
TRBJ1-5 | TRBV29-1 | NA | TRBD1 | TGCAGCGTGGGGGACAGTTATAATCAGCCCCAGCATTTT | CSVGDSYNQPQHF
TRBJ1-1 | TRBV6-5 | NA | TRBD1 | TGTGCCTCCTGCAGGGGCAGGGGGCAAGGAGAAGCTTTCTTT | CASCRGRGQGEAFF
TRBJ1-2 | TRBV7-2 | NA | NA | TGTGCCAGCAGCTTACAAAGGAGTTCTAACTATGGCTACACCTTC | CASSLQRSSNYGYTF
TRBJ2-5 | TRBV7-2 | NA | NA | TGTGCCAGCAGCTTAGTCGCAGGGCCTCAAGAGACCCAGTACTTC | CASSLVAGPQETQYF
TRBJ1-1 | TRBV5-4 | NA | TRBD1 | TGTGCCAGCAGCTTGGAGGGACAGATGAACACTGAAGCTTTCTTT | CASSLEGQMNTEAFF
TRBJ2-3 | TRBV30 | NA | TRBD2 | TGTGCCTGGAGTCATTTGGCGGGAGGGCTGGGGACGCAGTATTTT | CAWSHLAGGLGTQYF
TRBJ2-2 | TRBV2 | NA | TRBD1 | TGTGCCAGCGGGACAGAACACACCGGGGAGCTGTTTTTT | CASGTEHTGELFF
TRBJ1-4 | TRBV6-5 | NA | NA | TGTGCCAGCAGTTACTCAGGCAGGGATGAAAAACTGTTTTTT | CASSYSGRDEKLFF
TRBJ1-4 | TRBV9 | NA | TRBD1 | TGTGCCAGCAGCGTAACCGGGACAGGGTCCGAAAAACTGTTTTTT | CASSVTGTGSEKLFF
TRBJ1-2 | TRBV6-5 | NA | TRBD1 | TGTGCCAGCAGTTATGGACAGGGACTTGGCTACACCTTC | CASSYGQGLGYTF
TRBJ2-5 | TRBV18 | NA | TRBD1 | TGTGCCAGCTCAGAGAGTAAGGGGGCTCGGAAAGAGACCCAGTACTTC | CASSESKGARKETQYF
TRBJ2-3 | TRBV28 | NA | NA | TGTGCCAGCAGTTCCCCCCTACGGACAGATACGCAGTATTTT | CASSSPLRTDTQYF
TRBJ1-4 | TRBV30 | NA | NA | TGTGCCTGCAAACCCGTGCGGGGGCCCCAAAAACTGTTTTTT | CACKPVRGPQKLFF
TRBJ1-6 | TRBV5-1 | few | NA | TGCGCCAGCAGCCTAGGAATCACCAATTCACCCCTCCACTTT | CASSLGITNSPLHF
TRBJ1-5 | TRBV15 | NA | TRBD1 | TGTGCCACCAGCAGAGGGGCAGGGGGTGCTCAGCCCCAGCATTTT | CATSRGAGGAQPQHF
TRBJ2-3 | TRBV5-1 | NA | NA | TGCGCCAGCAGCGAGACAGGTACAAGCACAGATACGCAGTATTTT | CASSETGTSTDTQYF
TRBJ2-1 | TRBV7-9 | NA | NA | TGTGCCAGCAGCCATTCTAACAATGAGCAGTTCTTC | CASSHSNNEQFF
TRBJ2-7 | TRBV5-1 | NA | TRBD1 | TGCGCCAGCAGCCCCCCCGGGACAGGGCCGCGCGAGCAGTACTTC | CASSPPGTGPREQYF
TRBJ1-4 | TRBV7-2 | NA | NA | TGTGCCAGCAGCCCAACCCACAGCGAAAAACTGTTTTTT | CASSPTHSEKLFF
TRBJ2-1 | TRBV7-8 | NA | TRBD2 | TGTGCCAGCAGCGCCCGACGGGGACTAGCGGGAACTATTCAGAGCTCCTACAATGAGCAGTTCTTC | CASSARRGLAGTIQSSYNEQFF
TRBJ1-6 | TRBV27 | NA | NA | TGTGCCAGCAGTTTATCCCAGGACGGGGCCCTCCACTTT | CASSLSQDGALHF